The 13 T cell receptor beta chains below all came from one sample that was sequenced in a study of cytomegalovirus exposure and HLA in healthy donors (dated 2017 in TCRdb). Libraries were constructed by the immunoSEQ multiplex PCR assay. A mixture of 60 forward primers for TCR Vbeta segments and 13 reverse primers for TCR Jbeta segments was used in the multiplex PCR. TCRdb obtained this table from immuneACCESS and retained in-frame rearrangements with V and J assigned. These tables miss some clones; where compared with another copy, unresolved V genes account for less than half of the shortfall, and the remainder is unexplained. Within this sample are 150,000 to 200,000 clones, with roughly 13% of them counted one time only. Roughly 7.7% of the sample rests with the top ten. Sequencing input: PBMCs. All receptors come from a man aged 45-65 years in good health and CMV-seropositive.

This clone has a handful of counts. This chain links TRBV4-3 with TRBJ1-2; TRBD1 might be the D (6 bases). Germline CDR1 LGHNA, CDR2 YSLEER. The CDR3 has 15 residues. Trimming removed 0 bases at V and 6 bases at J, with 14 bases between. The CDR3 region is CASSQDLGQGNGYTF. The CDR3 DNA sequence: TGCGCCAGCAGCCAAGATTTGGGCCAGGGGAATGGCTACACCTTC.

The rearrangement links TRBV6-5 to TRBJ1-4, with D maybe TRBD1 (5 bases). The germline V gene has CDR1 MNHEY and CDR2 SVGAGI. The CDR3 has 14 residues. V was pared by 2 bases and J by 8 bases, with 12 bases between. This chain's CDR3 is CASSYRGLGEKLFF. The DNA of the CDR3 is TGTGCCAGCAGTTACCGGGGGTTGGGAGAAAAACTGTTTTTT.

J is TRBJ1-2 and V is TRBV6-5; TRBD1 matches at 7 bases. This CDR3 has 15 amino acids. Germline V gene data show CDR1 as MNHEY and CDR2 as SVGAGI. V dropped 4 bases and J dropped 1; count of bases not matched to a gene: 6. The CDR3 coding sequence is TGTGCCAGCAGTTGGGGTGCAGGGGGTAACTATGGCTACACCTTC. Amino acids: CASSWGAGGNYGYTF.

This clone has just a few counts. Other DNA sequences from this sample encode an identical CDR3 as well. The V call is TRBV29-1, the J call TRBJ2-7; 10 nucleotides line up with TRBD1. Germline values: CDR1 SQVTM, CDR2 ANQGSEA. V dropped 6 bases and J dropped 2; count of bases not matched to a gene: 1. This CDR3 region has 12 residues. The CDR3, as DNA: TGCAGCGTAGGGACAGGGGCCTACGAGCAGTACTTC. Translating gives CSVGTGAYEQYF.

V gene TRBV13 combines with J gene TRBJ2-3; tentatively, D is TRBD1 (5 bases). From germline, CDR1 is PRHDT and CDR2 FYEKMQ (reference sequence). The CDR3 is made up of 18 amino acids. The germline V and J ends were trimmed by 1 base and 6 bases, with 23 bases remaining between them. The CDR3 DNA follows: TGTGCCAGCAGCTTAGTTACGTGGTCAGGGCGAATTGAGGATACGCAGTATTTT. Amino acid sequence: CASSLVTWSGRIEDTQYF.

The V and J genes are TRBV7-3 and TRBJ2-3, with a tentative D call TRBD2 (7 bases). The length of the CDR3 is 15 residues. The germline gives CDR1 SGHTA, CDR2 FQGTGA. The germline V and J ends were trimmed by 6 bases and 6 bases, with 19 bases remaining between them. The CDR3 nucleotides read TGTGCCAGCAGTTATATCGGGGGGCCATCGGATACGCAGTATTTT. Protein product: CASSYIGGPSDTQYF. The variable domain in full, with the rest retrieved from reference TRBV7-3 and TRBJ2-3, is GAGVSQTPSNKVTEKGKYVELRCDPISGHTALYWYRQSLGQGPEFLIYFQGTGAADDSGLPNDRFFAVRPEGSVSTLKIQRTERGDSAVYLCASSYIGGPSDTQYFGPGTRLTVL.

The V and J genes are TRBV29-1 and TRBJ2-2; D possibly corresponds to TRBD2 (5 bases). V was pared by 4 bases and J by 6 bases, with 9 bases between. This CDR3 is 12 amino acids long. In germline, CDR1 is SQVTM, CDR2 ANQGSEA. Here the CDR3 DNA reads TGCAGCGTTGGTGAGGGCGCCGGGGAGCTGTTTTTT. This sequence encodes CSVGEGAGELFF.

This clone was detected only a few times. The chain links TRBV27 to TRBJ2-5; TRBD2 is a possible D gene (5 bases). Trimming left V 3 bases short and J 2 bases short, with 7 bases between. CDR3 length: 13 amino acids. CDR1 is MNHEY and CDR2 is SMNVEV in the germline V gene (reference sequence). For the CDR3, the DNA is TGTGCCAGCAGTTTCAGCGGTCAAGAGACCCAGTACTTC. It is translated as CASSFSGQETQYF.

The chain couples TRBV15 to TRBJ1-5; D is unresolved. Germline CDR1 and CDR2: LNHNV and YYDKDF (reference sequence). V lost 5 bases and J lost 6, with 14 bases in between. This CDR3 is built from 14 residues. This chain's CDR3 is CATSPRLGSQPQHF. The CDR3 bases are TGTGCCACCAGCCCGAGACTTGGGAGTCAGCCCCAGCATTTT.

This clone was counted between two and nine times. The gene calls are TRBV4-1 and TRBJ2-2, with 13 bases fitting TRBD2. With 10 bases clipped from V and 0 bases from J, the junction kept 5 bases outside the gene matches. CDR1 MGHRA and CDR2 YSYEKL come from the germline V gene. This CDR3 spans 16 amino acids. CDR3 loop: CATGTSGAANTGELFF. The CDR3 DNA sequence: TGCGCCACCGGGACTAGCGGGGCTGCGAACACCGGGGAGCTGTTTTTT.

This chain joins TRBV7-9 and TRBJ2-1; perhaps TRBD1 as D (6 bases). Trimming took 0 bases from V and 7 from J, leaving 13 bases between them. Germline CDR1 is SEHNR and CDR2 is FQNEAQ (reference sequence). CDR3 length equals 15 residues. The CDR3 loop reads CASSLAGAEKNEQFF. CDR3 sequence (DNA): TGTGCCAGCAGCTTAGCGGGGGCAGAGAAAAATGAGCAGTTCTTC.

This clone was picked up a small number of times. The rearrangement uses TRBV5-6 and TRBJ2-5; D may be TRBD1 (6 bases). Germline loops: CDR1 SGHDT, CDR2 YYEEEE. There are 17 residues in the CDR3. V lost 1 base to trimming and J lost 6 bases, with 22 bases between them. The CDR3 loop is CASSLRGSSLPAQTQYF. In nucleotides, the CDR3 is TGTGCCAGCAGCTTGAGGGGGAGCTCCCTCCCGGCGCAGACCCAGTACTTC. The variable domain in full, completed from reference TRBV5-6 and TRBJ2-5, reads DAGVTQSPTHLIKTRGQQVTLRCSPKSGHDTVSWYQQALGQGPQFIFQYYEEEERQRGNFPDRFSGHQFPNYSSELNVNALLLGDSALYLCASSLRGSSLPAQTQYFGPGTRLLVL.

The rearrangement joins TRBV6-4 to TRBJ2-1, with 9 nucleotides matching TRBD2. The CDR3 totals 16 residues. V lost 5 bases, J lost 0 bases, and 5 bases stayed unmatched. Germline CDR1 and CDR2: MRHNA and SNTAGT. CDR3 protein: CASSPFSGGSYNEQFF. CDR3 nucleotide sequence: TGTGCCAGCAGTCCCTTTAGCGGGGGCTCCTACAATGAGCAGTTCTTC.